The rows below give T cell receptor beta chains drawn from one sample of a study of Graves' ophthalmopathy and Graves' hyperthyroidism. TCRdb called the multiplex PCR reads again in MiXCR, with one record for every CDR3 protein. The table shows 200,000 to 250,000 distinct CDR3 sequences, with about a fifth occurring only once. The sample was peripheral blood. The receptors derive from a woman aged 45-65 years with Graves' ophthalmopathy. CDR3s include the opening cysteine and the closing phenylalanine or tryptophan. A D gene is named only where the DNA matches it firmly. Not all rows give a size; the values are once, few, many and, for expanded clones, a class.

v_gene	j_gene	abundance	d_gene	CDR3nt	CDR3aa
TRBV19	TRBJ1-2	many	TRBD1	TGTGCCAGTAGACCCCTACCGGGACAGGGGGCTTTCTATGGCTACACCTTC	CASRPLPGQGAFYGYTF
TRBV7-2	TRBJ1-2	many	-	TGTGCCAGCAGCCCTGACAGCTTCTATGGCTACACCTTC	CASSPDSFYGYTF
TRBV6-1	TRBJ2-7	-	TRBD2	TGTGCCAACCAAGAACTAGCGGGATCCCACGAGCAGTACTTC	CANQELAGSHEQYF
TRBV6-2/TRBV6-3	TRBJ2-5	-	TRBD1	TGTGCCAGCAGTCATACGACAGGGCCGCAAGAGACCCAGTACTTC	CASSHTTGPQETQYF
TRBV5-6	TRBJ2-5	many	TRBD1	TGTGCCAGCAGCTTTCAGGGGGCGGTTCAAGAGACCCAGTACTTC	CASSFQGAVQETQYF
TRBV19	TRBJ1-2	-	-	TGTGCCAGTAGTCCCCGCCGACGGAACAGGCACGTCTATGGCTACACCTTC	CASSPRRRNRHVYGYTF
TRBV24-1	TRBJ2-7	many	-	TGTGCCACCAGTGTCCCACCCTTCGACGAGCAGTACTTC	CATSVPPFDEQYF
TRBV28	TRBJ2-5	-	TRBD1	TGTGCCAGCGGGACAGGGGTTAATGGAGAGACCCAGTACTTC	CASGTGVNGETQYF
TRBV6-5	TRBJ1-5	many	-	TGTGCCAGCAGTTACTCGGGCCCTCTCTACTCAACTCAGCCCCAGCATTTT	CASSYSGPLYSTQPQHF
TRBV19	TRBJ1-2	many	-	TGTGCCAGTAGTGCGGAGTACTCTAGCGGCTACACCTTC	CASSAEYSSGYTF
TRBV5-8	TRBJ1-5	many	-	TGTGCCAGCAGCCGGGGGGTGGGCAGGTCAAATCAGCCCCAGCATTTT	CASSRGVGRSNQPQHF